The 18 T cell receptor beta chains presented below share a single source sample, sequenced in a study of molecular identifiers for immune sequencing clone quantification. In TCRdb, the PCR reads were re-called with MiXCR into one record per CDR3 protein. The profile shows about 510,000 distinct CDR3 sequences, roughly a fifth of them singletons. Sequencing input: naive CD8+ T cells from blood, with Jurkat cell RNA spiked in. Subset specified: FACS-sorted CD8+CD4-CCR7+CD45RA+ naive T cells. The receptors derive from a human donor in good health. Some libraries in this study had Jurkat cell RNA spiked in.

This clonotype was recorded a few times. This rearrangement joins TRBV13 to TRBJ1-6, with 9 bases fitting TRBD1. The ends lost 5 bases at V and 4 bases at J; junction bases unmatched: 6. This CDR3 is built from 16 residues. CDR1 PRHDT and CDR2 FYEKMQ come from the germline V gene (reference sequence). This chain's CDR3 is CASSIGTGTYNSPLHF. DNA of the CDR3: TGTGCCAGCAGCATCGGGACAGGGACATATAATTCACCCCTCCACTTT.

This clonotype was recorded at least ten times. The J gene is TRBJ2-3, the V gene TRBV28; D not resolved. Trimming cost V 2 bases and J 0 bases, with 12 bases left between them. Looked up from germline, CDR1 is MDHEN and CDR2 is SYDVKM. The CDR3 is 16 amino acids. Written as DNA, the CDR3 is TGTGCCAGCAGTTTAGAATGGGGATATAGCACAGATACGCAGTATTTT. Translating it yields CASSLEWGYSTDTQYF.

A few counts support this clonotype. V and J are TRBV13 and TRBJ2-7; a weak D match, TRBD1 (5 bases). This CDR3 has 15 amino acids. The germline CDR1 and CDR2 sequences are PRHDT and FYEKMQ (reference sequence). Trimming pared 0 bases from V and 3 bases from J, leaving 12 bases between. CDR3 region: CASSLGGAARYEQYF. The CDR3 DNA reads TGTGCCAGCAGCTTAGGAGGGGCAGCCCGCTACGAGCAGTACTTC. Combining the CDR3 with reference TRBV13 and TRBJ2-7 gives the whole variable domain AAGVIQSPRHLIKEKRETATLKCYPIPRHDTVYWYQQGPGQDPQFLISFYEKMQSDKGSIPDRFSAQQFSDYHSELNMSSLELGDSALYFCASSLGGAARYEQYFGPGTRLTVT.

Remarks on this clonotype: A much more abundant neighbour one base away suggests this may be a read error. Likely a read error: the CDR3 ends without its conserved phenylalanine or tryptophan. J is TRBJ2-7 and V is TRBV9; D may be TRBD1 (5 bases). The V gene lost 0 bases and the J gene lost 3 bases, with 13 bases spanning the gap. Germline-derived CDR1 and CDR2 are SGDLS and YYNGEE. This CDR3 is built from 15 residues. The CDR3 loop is CASSVGQGPLYEQYL. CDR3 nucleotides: TGTGCCAGCAGCGTAGGCCAGGGTCCTCTCTACGAGCAGTACCTC.

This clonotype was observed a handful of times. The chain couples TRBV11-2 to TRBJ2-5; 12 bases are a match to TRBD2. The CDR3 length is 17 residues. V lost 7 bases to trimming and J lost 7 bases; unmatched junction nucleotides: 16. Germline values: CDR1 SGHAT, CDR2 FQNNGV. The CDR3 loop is CASKETASGGAFGTQYF. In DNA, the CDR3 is TGTGCCAGCAAAGAAACCGCTAGCGGGGGGGCATTTGGGACCCAGTACTTC. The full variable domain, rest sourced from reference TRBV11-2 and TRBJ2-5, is EAGVAQSPRYKIIEKRQSVAFWCNPISGHATLYWYQQILGQGPKLLIQFQNNGVVDDSQLPKDRFSAERLKGVDSTLKIQPAKLEDSAVYLCASKETASGGAFGTQYFGPGTRLLVL.

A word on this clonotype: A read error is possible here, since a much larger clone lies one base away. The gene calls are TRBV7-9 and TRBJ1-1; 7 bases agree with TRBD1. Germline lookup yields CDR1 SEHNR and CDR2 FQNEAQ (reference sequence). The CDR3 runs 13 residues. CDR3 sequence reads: CASSSGQYTEALF. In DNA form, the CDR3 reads TGTGCCAGCAGCTCGGGACAGTACACTGAAGCTCTCTTT. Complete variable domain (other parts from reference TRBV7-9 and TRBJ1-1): DTGVSQNPRHKITKRGQNVTFRCDPISEHNRLYWYRQTLGQGPEFLTYFQNEAQLEKSRLLSDRFSAERPKGSFSTLEIQRTEQGDSAMYLCASSSGQYTEALFGQGTRLTVV.

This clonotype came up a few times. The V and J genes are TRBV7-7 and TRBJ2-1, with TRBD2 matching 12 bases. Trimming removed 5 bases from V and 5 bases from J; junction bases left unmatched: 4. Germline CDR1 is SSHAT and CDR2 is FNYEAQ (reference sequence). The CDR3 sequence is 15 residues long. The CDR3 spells CASSPTSGGNNEQFF. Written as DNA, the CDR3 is TGTGCCAGCAGCCCGACTAGCGGGGGAAACAATGAGCAGTTCTTC.

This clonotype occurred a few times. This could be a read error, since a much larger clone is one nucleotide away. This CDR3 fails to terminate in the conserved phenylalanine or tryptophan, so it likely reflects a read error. The CDR3 DNA is TGCAGCGTTGCCGGTTCCACAGGGCAGGAAGAGACCCAGTACTCC. Its translation: CSVAGSTGQEETQYS. This chain uses TRBV29-1 with TRBJ2-5, with a weak D call TRBD1 (6 bases). The CDR3 loop spans 15 amino acids. From germline, CDR1 is SQVTM and CDR2 ANQGSEA. The ends were cut back, 4 bases at V and 3 bases at J, with 18 bases in the middle.

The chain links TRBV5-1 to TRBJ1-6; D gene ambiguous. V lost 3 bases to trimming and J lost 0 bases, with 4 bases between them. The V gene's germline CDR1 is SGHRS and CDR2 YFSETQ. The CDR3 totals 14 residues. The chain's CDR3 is CASSSGSYNSPLHF. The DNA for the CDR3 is TGCGCCAGCAGCTCTGGCTCCTATAATTCACCCCTCCACTTT.

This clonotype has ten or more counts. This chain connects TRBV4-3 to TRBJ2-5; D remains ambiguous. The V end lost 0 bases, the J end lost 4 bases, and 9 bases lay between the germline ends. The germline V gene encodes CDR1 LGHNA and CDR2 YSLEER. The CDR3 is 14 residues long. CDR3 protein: CASSQDRFLETQYF. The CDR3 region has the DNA TGCGCCAGCAGCCAAGACAGGTTCTTAGAGACCCAGTACTTC.

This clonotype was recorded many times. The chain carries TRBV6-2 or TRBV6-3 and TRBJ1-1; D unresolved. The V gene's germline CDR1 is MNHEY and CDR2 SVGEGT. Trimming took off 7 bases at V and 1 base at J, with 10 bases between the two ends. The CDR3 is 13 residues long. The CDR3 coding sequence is TGTGCCAGCATTTGGGCCCAGAACACTGAAGCTTTCTTT. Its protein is CASIWAQNTEAFF.

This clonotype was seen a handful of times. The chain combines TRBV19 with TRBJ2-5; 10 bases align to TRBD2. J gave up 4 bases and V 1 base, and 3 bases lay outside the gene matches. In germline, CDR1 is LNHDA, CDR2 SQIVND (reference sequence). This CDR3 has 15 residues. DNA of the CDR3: TGTGCCAGTAGTATAGGGACTAGCGGTGGAGAGACCCAGTACTTC. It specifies CASSIGTSGGETQYF.

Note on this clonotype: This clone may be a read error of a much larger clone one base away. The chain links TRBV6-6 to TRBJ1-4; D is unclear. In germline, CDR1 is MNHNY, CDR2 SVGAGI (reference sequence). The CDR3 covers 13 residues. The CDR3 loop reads CASSFWANEKLFF. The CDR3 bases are TGTGCCAGCAGTTTTTGGGCTAACGAAAAACTGTTTTTT.

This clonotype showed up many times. The CDR3 loop is CASRVSGDTEAFF. CDR3 DNA sequence: TGTGCCAGCAGGGTCTCGGGGGACACTGAAGCTTTCTTT. The V and J genes are TRBV7-9 and TRBJ1-1; TRBD1 might be the D (5 bases). The CDR3 contains 13 residues. V gave up 6 bases and J gave up 3 bases, with 11 bases separating them. Per germline, CDR1 SEHNR and CDR2 FQNEAQ (reference sequence).

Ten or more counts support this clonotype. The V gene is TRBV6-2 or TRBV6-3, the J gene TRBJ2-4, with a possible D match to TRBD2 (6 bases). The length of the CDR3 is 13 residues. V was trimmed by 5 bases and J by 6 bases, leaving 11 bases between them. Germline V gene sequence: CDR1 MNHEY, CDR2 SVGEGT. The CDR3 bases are TGTGCCAGCAGTGACGCGGGACCAAACATTCAGTACTTC. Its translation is CASSDAGPNIQYF.

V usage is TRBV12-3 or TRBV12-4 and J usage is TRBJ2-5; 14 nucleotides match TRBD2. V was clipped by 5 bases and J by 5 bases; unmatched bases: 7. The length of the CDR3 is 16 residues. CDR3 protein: CASSTGTSGSLETQYF. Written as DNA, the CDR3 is TGTGCCAGCAGTACCGGGACTAGCGGGAGTCTGGAGACCCAGTACTTC.

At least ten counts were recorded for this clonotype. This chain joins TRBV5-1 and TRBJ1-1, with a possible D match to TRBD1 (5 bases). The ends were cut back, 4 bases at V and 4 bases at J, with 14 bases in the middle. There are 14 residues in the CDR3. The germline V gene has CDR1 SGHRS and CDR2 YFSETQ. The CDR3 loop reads CASSTSGRLTEAFF. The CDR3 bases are TGCGCCAGCAGCACCTCAGGGAGGCTCACTGAAGCTTTCTTT.

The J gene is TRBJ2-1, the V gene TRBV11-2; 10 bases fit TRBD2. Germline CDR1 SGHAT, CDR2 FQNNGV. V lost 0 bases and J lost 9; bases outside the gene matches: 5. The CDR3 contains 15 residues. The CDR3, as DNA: TGTGCCAGCAGCTTAGAAGCGGGGGGGCCTGCTGAGCAGTTCTTC. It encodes CASSLEAGGPAEQFF.